Listed below are T cell receptor beta chains from one sample, sequenced in a study of blood T cell repertoires in COVID-19. TCRdb's copy holds only in-frame clones and misses some; the assay was immunoSEQ multiplex PCR. The data show a few hundred thousand clones, 82% seen once. The sample comprised peripheral blood. These receptors were collected from a woman in her late teens or twenties with acute or convalescent COVID-19. Each CDR3 is given with its conserved first and last residue. Fields, in order: CDR3 DNA, CDR3 protein, V gene, J gene, D gene, clone size. The D gene is left open where the match is weak. Only part of the rows carry a size: once, few, many, or a class if the clone is expanded.

CDR3nt: TGTGCCAGGGTCCCGTGGGTTCGTTCGGGTGAGCAGTTCTTC
CDR3aa: CARVPWVRSGEQFF
v_gene: TRBV19
j_gene: TRBJ2-1
d_gene: .
abundance: .

CDR3nt: TGTGCCTGGAGTGTACGACAGAGATCCTCTAGTGGCTACACCTTC
CDR3aa: CAWSVRQRSSSGYTF
v_gene: TRBV30
j_gene: TRBJ1-2
d_gene: .
abundance: .

CDR3nt: TGTGCCAGCAGCGACCCTGGCAGGATTATCGACGAGCAGTACTTC
CDR3aa: CASSDPGRIIDEQYF
v_gene: TRBV6-1
j_gene: TRBJ2-7
d_gene: .
abundance: .

CDR3nt: TGTGCCACCAGCAGAGTTGAGGGAGCCAAAAACATTCAGTACTTC
CDR3aa: CATSRVEGAKNIQYF
v_gene: TRBV15
j_gene: TRBJ2-4
d_gene: .
abundance: .

CDR3nt: TGTGCCAGCAGCTTACCCCGCTCCTACGAGCAGTACTTC
CDR3aa: CASSLPRSYEQYF
v_gene: TRBV13
j_gene: TRBJ2-7
d_gene: .
abundance: .

CDR3nt: TGTGCCAGTAGTATCTCCAGGAACTCTGGAAACACCATATATTTT
CDR3aa: CASSISRNSGNTIYF
v_gene: TRBV19
j_gene: TRBJ1-3
d_gene: .
abundance: .

CDR3nt: TGTGCCAGCAGTGATAGCGGGCGTATTATCTCCTACGAGCAGTACTTC
CDR3aa: CASSDSGRIISYEQYF
v_gene: TRBV2
j_gene: TRBJ2-7
d_gene: TRBD2
abundance: .

CDR3nt: TGTGCCAGCAGCTTAGCACTAGCGGGAGTACGCGAGCAGTACTTC
CDR3aa: CASSLALAGVREQYF
v_gene: TRBV11-2
j_gene: TRBJ2-7
d_gene: TRBD2
abundance: .

CDR3nt: TGCGCCAGCAGCTTCAGGGCTATGAACACTGAAGCTTTCTTT
CDR3aa: CASSFRAMNTEAFF
v_gene: TRBV5-1
j_gene: TRBJ1-1
d_gene: .
abundance: .

CDR3nt: TGTGCCAGCAGCCCCAGGGGGCTGGGCGGGGAGCTGTTTTTT
CDR3aa: CASSPRGLGGELFF
v_gene: TRBV7-2
j_gene: TRBJ2-2
d_gene: TRBD1
abundance: .

CDR3nt: TGCGCCAGCAGCTTGGACATCATCTATGGCTACACCTTC
CDR3aa: CASSLDIIYGYTF
v_gene: TRBV5-1
j_gene: TRBJ1-2
d_gene: .
abundance: .

CDR3nt: TGTGCCAGCAGCGTAGGTAGGGGGAATGAAAAACTGTTTTTT
CDR3aa: CASSVGRGNEKLFF
v_gene: TRBV9
j_gene: TRBJ1-4
d_gene: .
abundance: .

CDR3nt: TGTGCCAGCAGCCTGGGACTAGCGGGTCTCAATGAGCAGTTCTTC
CDR3aa: CASSLGLAGLNEQFF
v_gene: TRBV13
j_gene: TRBJ2-1
d_gene: TRBD2
abundance: .

CDR3nt: TGTGCCAGCAGCGGCCAGGGGTCTGAATTCTACAATGAGCAGTTCTTC
CDR3aa: CASSGQGSEFYNEQFF
v_gene: TRBV7-8
j_gene: TRBJ2-1
d_gene: .
abundance: .

CDR3nt: TGCAGCGTTGGACGGACAAACACCGGGGAGCTGTTTTTT
CDR3aa: CSVGRTNTGELFF
v_gene: TRBV29-1
j_gene: TRBJ2-2
d_gene: .
abundance: .

CDR3nt: TGCAGCACCCGGGTGGGGAGTCAGGCAGAGCAGTACTTC
CDR3aa: CSTRVGSQAEQYF
v_gene: TRBV29-1
j_gene: TRBJ2-7
d_gene: .
abundance: .

CDR3nt: TGTGCCAGCAGCTCAGTGGCGGGAGGGCCTGGGGGGGAGCAGTACTTC
CDR3aa: CASSSVAGGPGGEQYF
v_gene: TRBV7-6
j_gene: TRBJ2-7
d_gene: TRBD2
abundance: .

CDR3nt: TGTGCCAGCAGCCCACAGGGGACCTACGAGCAGTACTTC
CDR3aa: CASSPQGTYEQYF
v_gene: TRBV7-9
j_gene: TRBJ2-7
d_gene: TRBD1
abundance: .

CDR3nt: TGTGCCAGCAGCTTACCGGTGAGTGAGCAGTTCTTC
CDR3aa: CASSLPVSEQFF
v_gene: TRBV9
j_gene: TRBJ2-1
d_gene: .
abundance: few

CDR3nt: TGTGCCAGCAGTGAAAGGACAGGTGGCACAGATACGCAGTATTTT
CDR3aa: CASSERTGGTDTQYF
v_gene: TRBV2
j_gene: TRBJ2-3
d_gene: TRBD1
abundance: .

CDR3nt: TGTGCCAGCAGCCATCAGCTAGTACTTATTGGCTACACCTTC
CDR3aa: CASSHQLVLIGYTF
v_gene: TRBV3-1/TRBV3-2
j_gene: TRBJ1-2
d_gene: .
abundance: .

CDR3nt: TGTGCCAGTAGTACCAGGGGGCTAGGAGACACTGAAGCTTTCTTT
CDR3aa: CASSTRGLGDTEAFF
v_gene: TRBV19
j_gene: TRBJ1-1
d_gene: TRBD1
abundance: .

CDR3nt: TGTGCCAGCACCTTGGACAGGGGGTACGAGCAGTACTTC
CDR3aa: CASTLDRGYEQYF
v_gene: TRBV6-5
j_gene: TRBJ2-7
d_gene: TRBD1
abundance: .

CDR3nt: TGTGCCAGTAGTATAGATAGCGGTGGGAATGAGCAGTTCTTC
CDR3aa: CASSIDSGGNEQFF
v_gene: TRBV19
j_gene: TRBJ2-1
d_gene: .
abundance: .

CDR3nt: TGTGCCAGCAGTGATACTCTTTCTAGCACAGATACGCAGTATTTT
CDR3aa: CASSDTLSSTDTQYF
v_gene: TRBV25-1
j_gene: TRBJ2-3
d_gene: .
abundance: .

CDR3nt: TGTGCCACCAGTGTAATGGGAGCGGTCCCGAACACCGGGGAGCTGTTTTTT
CDR3aa: CATSVMGAVPNTGELFF
v_gene: TRBV24-1
j_gene: TRBJ2-2
d_gene: .
abundance: .

CDR3nt: TGTGCCAGCAGTTCAAACACCGGGGAGCTGTTTTTT
CDR3aa: CASSSNTGELFF
v_gene: TRBV27
j_gene: TRBJ2-2
d_gene: .
abundance: .

CDR3nt: TGCGCCAGCAGCCGGGGACTCAGCGGGACTAGCACAGATACGCAGTATTTT
CDR3aa: CASSRGLSGTSTDTQYF
v_gene: TRBV4-3
j_gene: TRBJ2-3
d_gene: TRBD2
abundance: .